A selection of T cell receptor beta chains follows, all from one sample in a study of graft-versus-host responses after intestinal transplantation. Produced via immunoSEQ multiplex PCR; TCRdb's table is partial and in-frame only. The sample lists 65,000 to 90,000 clones, roughly 90% occurring once. These receptors have no known antigen. The sample consisted of unstimulated CD8+ T cells sorted from spleen or lymph node cells, taken before intestinal transplant. These TCRs come from a human donor who received an intestinal transplant. The CDR3 runs from the conserved cysteine through the conserved F or W. D genes are given only for firm matches. Clone sizes are given selectively: once, few, many, or a class where the clone is expanded.

V: TRBV5-6
D: TRBD1
size: once
J: TRBJ1-2
DNA: TGTGCCAGCAGTTTGGGACAGGGGGTAGACGGCTACACCTTC
CDR3: CASSLGQGVDGYTF

V: TRBV7-2
D: TRBD2
size: NA
J: TRBJ2-7
DNA: TGTGCCAGCAGCTTAAGCGGGGGGGACCGACTCTCCTACGAGCAGTACTTC
CDR3: CASSLSGGDRLSYEQYF

V: TRBV9
D: TRBD1
size: NA
J: TRBJ1-2
DNA: TGTGCCAGCAGCGTAGCCCCGACGGGCCGTGAGGTGACAGGGGGTCGCTATGGCTACACCTTC
CDR3: CASSVAPTGREVTGGRYGYTF

V: TRBV11-2
D: NA
size: NA
J: TRBJ2-7
DNA: TGTGCCAGCAGCTCCATTATGGCAGGGGTGAAGGAAGAGCAGTACTTC
CDR3: CASSSIMAGVKEEQYF

V: TRBV7-9
D: TRBD1
size: NA
J: TRBJ1-2
DNA: TGTGCCAGCAGCTCCGGACAGGGGCACTATGGCTACACCTTC
CDR3: CASSSGQGHYGYTF

V: TRBV28
D: NA
size: NA
J: TRBJ1-2
DNA: TGTGCCAGCAGTTTAGGCACCTACAGGGATTTAGACTATGGCTACACCTTC
CDR3: CASSLGTYRDLDYGYTF

V: TRBV9
D: TRBD1
size: few
J: TRBJ1-1
DNA: TGTGCCAGCAGCGTAGGACAGGGGAACACTGAAGCTTTCTTT
CDR3: CASSVGQGNTEAFF

V: TRBV5-1
D: NA
size: NA
J: TRBJ2-2
DNA: TGCGCCAGCAGCTTGGCCTTCAGCACCGGGGAGCTGTTTTTT
CDR3: CASSLAFSTGELFF

V: TRBV4-2
D: NA
size: NA
J: TRBJ2-7
DNA: TGTGCCAGCAGCCCCTCTTATAGCTCCTACGAGCAGTACTTC
CDR3: CASSPSYSSYEQYF

V: TRBV9
D: NA
size: NA
J: TRBJ2-2
DNA: TGTGCCAGCAGCGTATCGGGTGACGCGAACACCGGGGAGCTGTTTTTT
CDR3: CASSVSGDANTGELFF

V: TRBV28
D: TRBD1
size: few
J: TRBJ2-7
DNA: TGTGCCAGCAGACCAGACAGGGAGTTTTACGAGCAGTACTTC
CDR3: CASRPDREFYEQYF

V: TRBV10-1
D: NA
size: NA
J: TRBJ2-1
DNA: TGCGCCAGCAGTCCAGGGTGGGCGGAGTACAATGAGCAGTTCTTC
CDR3: CASSPGWAEYNEQFF

V: TRBV1
D: NA
size: NA
J: TRBJ2-7
DNA: TGCACCAGCAGCCACACGGGACTAGCGGGAGGCTACGAGCAGTACTTC
CDR3: CTSSHTGLAGGYEQYF

V: TRBV4-1
D: TRBD1
size: NA
J: TRBJ1-6
DNA: TGCGCCAGCAGCCCCGAGAACAGGGGTTATTCACCCCTCCACTTT
CDR3: CASSPENRGYSPLHF

V: TRBV27
D: TRBD2
size: NA
J: TRBJ2-7
DNA: TGTGCCAGCAGTGCTGCCGGGACTAGCTCCTACGAGCAGTACTTC
CDR3: CASSAAGTSSYEQYF

V: TRBV18
D: TRBD1
size: NA
J: TRBJ1-2
DNA: TGTGCCAGCTCACCACCACAGGGGGGCTCCTATGGCTACACCTTC
CDR3: CASSPPQGGSYGYTF

V: TRBV10-2
D: TRBD2
size: NA
J: TRBJ2-5
DNA: TGCGCCAGCAGTGAGATGGGACTAGCAGTACAAGAGACCCAGTACTTC
CDR3: CASSEMGLAVQETQYF

V: TRBV4-2
D: NA
size: NA
J: TRBJ2-1
DNA: TGTGCCAGCAGCTTCCGGACAGATTACAATGAGCAGTTCTTC
CDR3: CASSFRTDYNEQFF

V: TRBV4-1
D: NA
size: NA
J: TRBJ1-2
DNA: TGCGCCAGCAGCCAAGAGGACACTAACTATGGCTACACCTTC
CDR3: CASSQEDTNYGYTF

V: TRBV19
D: TRBD1
size: NA
J: TRBJ1-1
DNA: TGTGCCAGCCGCCGGGACAGGGGCACTGAAGCTTTCTTT
CDR3: CASRRDRGTEAFF

V: TRBV7-6
D: TRBD1
size: once
J: TRBJ1-2
DNA: TGTGCCAGCAGCTTAGGGACGACAGGGGGCAGCTATGGCTACACCTTC
CDR3: CASSLGTTGGSYGYTF

V: TRBV2
D: TRBD2
size: NA
J: TRBJ2-3
DNA: TGTGCCAGCAGTGAACTAGCGGGAGGAACCACAGATACGCAGTATTTT
CDR3: CASSELAGGTTDTQYF

V: TRBV4-2
D: NA
size: NA
J: TRBJ1-3
DNA: TGTGCCAGCAGCCAGGGCGGACCGCGAGAAATTACGGGATCTGGAAACACCATATATTTT
CDR3: CASSQGGPREITGSGNTIYF

V: TRBV28
D: TRBD2
size: once
J: TRBJ2-1
DNA: TGTGCCAGCAGGGTGACTAGCGGGACCTACAATGAGCAGTTCTTC
CDR3: CASRVTSGTYNEQFF

V: TRBV14
D: NA
size: NA
J: TRBJ2-1
DNA: TGTGCCAGCAGCCAAGAACAAGGGAGGACTTCCTACAATGAGCAGTTCTTC
CDR3: CASSQEQGRTSYNEQFF

V: TRBV15
D: TRBD1
size: NA
J: TRBJ2-1
DNA: TGTGCCACCAGCAGGGGAACAGGACAGGGCTACAATGAGCAGTTCTTC
CDR3: CATSRGTGQGYNEQFF

V: TRBV6-1
D: TRBD2
size: once
J: TRBJ2-7
DNA: TGTGCCAGCAGTGAAGATTGGGGACTAGCGGGAGAGAAGAGGGCCTACGAGCAGTACTTC
CDR3: CASSEDWGLAGEKRAYEQYF

V: TRBV13
D: TRBD1
size: once
J: TRBJ1-1
DNA: TGTGCCAGCAGCACATGGACAGGACTGAACACTGAAGCTTTCTTT
CDR3: CASSTWTGLNTEAFF

V: TRBV4-1
D: TRBD1
size: once
J: TRBJ2-7
DNA: TGCGCCAGCAGCCTCGGACAGGGGGCGTACGAGCAGTACTTC
CDR3: CASSLGQGAYEQYF

V: TRBV28
D: NA
size: NA
J: TRBJ1-1
DNA: TGTGCCAGCAGTTTTCAGGGGAACACTGAAGCTTTCTTT
CDR3: CASSFQGNTEAFF

V: TRBV7-9
D: NA
size: NA
J: TRBJ2-1
DNA: TGTGCCAGCAGCTCTCCCTATTCCTCGGACACCGAAGACTACAATGAGCAGTTCTTC
CDR3: CASSSPYSSDTEDYNEQFF